One T cell receptor beta chain is described in this entry. Germline V gives CDR1 MGHDK, CDR2 SYGVNS. Trimming removed 9 bases from V and 4 bases from J, with 15 bases in between. CDR3 length equals 13 residues. The data stem from a study of blood T cell repertoires in COVID-19. Repertoires were generated with immunoSEQ multiplex PCR, while TCRdb's copy carries only in-frame clones and drops some. Of some 87,000 clones detected, approximately 84% appear once; the ten largest clones hold around 27%. The specimen sequenced was peripheral blood. The J gene is TRBJ1-1, the V gene TRBV25-1; D gene unclear. This clonotype was sampled from a man at least 80 years old with active or convalescent COVID-19. The CDR3 loop reads CARETPSATEAFF. DNA for the CDR3: TGTGCCAGGGAGACTCCTTCGGCCACTGAAGCTTTCTTT.